Sequencing of this TCR beta chain was carried out in a study of T cells after somatic rescue of genetic block. Generated by immunoSEQ multiplex PCR, the TCRdb table keeps only in-frame clones and is missing some. The sample lists tens of thousands of clones, around 93% occurring once. This CDR3 region has 16 residues. CDR1 and CDR2 (germline): SNHLY, FYNNEI. Trimming left V 3 bases short and J 3 bases short, with 12 bases between. The chain employs TRBV2 and TRBJ1-6; D unresolved. The source material was peripheral blood mononuclear cells (PBMCs). This TCR came from a man aged 40-49 years. This chain's CDR3 is CASSDFSRYYNSPLHF. In DNA form, the CDR3 reads TGTGCCAGCAGTGATTTTAGCAGATACTATAATTCACCCCTCCACTTT.